The T cell receptor beta chain described here comes from a study of CD8 T cells in ankylosing spondylitis. Trimming at V came to 5 bases and at J to 3 bases, leaving 7 bases not matched to a gene. The germline gives CDR1 SGHRS, CDR2 YFSETQ. The CDR3 contains 15 residues. As for this clonotype: The antigen remains undetermined.

Study results and caveats: In peripheral blood, disease-linked CD8+ clones occurred at relatively low frequencies. Made up of fewer than 10 highly homologous variants, a TCR beta motif appeared characteristic of ankylosing spondylitis blood. Matched ankylosing spondylitis synovial fluid reportedly showed significant enrichment of disease-linked clones.

TCRdb reprocessed the 5' RACE reads with MiXCR, giving one entry per CDR3 protein. The sample shows 400,000 to 450,000 distinct CDR3 sequences, more than 15% of them seen only once. Sequencing was carried out using blood, either unsorted or a sorted T cell fraction (not recorded which). This chain connects TRBV5-1 to TRBJ2-7; 11 bases fit TRBD1. This receptor was taken from a male donor with ankylosing spondylitis. In DNA form, the CDR3 reads TGCGCCAGCAGTTCATTGGGGACAGGGGGCTACGAGCAGTACTTC. The encoded protein is CASSSLGTGGYEQYF.